These 12 T cell receptor beta chains came from one sample sequenced in a study of T cell changes during pregnancy in multiple sclerosis (dated by TCRdb to the late 2010s). Library creation used the immunoSEQ multiplex PCR assay. TCRdb stores this immuneACCESS table with in-frame sequences only. Part of the clones is absent; in the studies checked, under half of the shortfall reflects unresolved V genes, and no reason is known for the rest. The sample table contains around 77,000 clones; only one count was recorded for 90% to 95% of them. 0.55% to 0.85% of the sample lies in the top ten. The specimen comprised peripheral blood, sampled in the third trimester of pregnancy. These receptors were taken from a female donor in good health, enrolled as a control in a pregnancy study.

J is TRBJ1-1 and V is TRBV5-1, with D possibly being TRBD1 (6 bases). This CDR3 has 14 amino acids. V was trimmed by 5 bases and J by 2 bases, leaving 13 bases between them. Germline V gives CDR1 SGHRS, CDR2 YFSETQ. CDR3 coding DNA: TGCGCCAGCAGTCCACAGGGCCCTAACACTGAAGCTTTCTTT. It translates to CASSPQGPNTEAFF.

The gene calls are TRBV5-1 and TRBJ2-2, with TRBD1 identical over 11 bases. The CDR3 spans 16 residues. Unmatched junction bases numbered 9, after V lost 4 bases and J lost 7 bases. Germline V gives CDR1 SGHRS, CDR2 YFSETQ. CDR3 protein: CASSPAGTGGGGELFF. CDR3 bases: TGCGCCAGCAGCCCAGCCGGGACAGGGGGTGGCGGGGAGCTGTTTTTT.

The chain has TRBV19 and TRBJ1-2, with 7 nucleotides matching TRBD1. V shed 1 base and J 4 bases; nucleotides not matched to a gene: 3. In germline, CDR1 is LNHDA, CDR2 SQIVND (reference sequence). This CDR3 region has 14 residues. The CDR3 loop reads CASSIGQGPYGYTF. CDR3 nucleotide sequence: TGTGCCAGTAGTATAGGACAGGGCCCCTATGGCTACACCTTC.

The chain recombines TRBV5-1 with TRBJ1-2; 7 bases agree with TRBD1. Germline assignment: CDR1 SGHRS and CDR2 YFSETQ. Trimming took 2 bases from V and 5 from J; bases not matched to a gene: 12. This CDR3 has 16 residues. CDR3 DNA: TGCGCCAGCAGCTTCTATGGGACAGAATTTCGTTATGGCTACACCTTC. As protein: CASSFYGTEFRYGYTF.

The gene calls are TRBV2 and TRBJ2-5, with 8 bases identical to TRBD2. J was trimmed by 1 base and V by 6 bases; bases with no gene match: 4. CDR3 length equals 14 residues. The germline CDR1 and CDR2 sequences are SNHLY and FYNNEI. The CDR3 nucleotides are TGTGCCAGCAGGCTGACTAGCGTCCAAGAGACCCAGTACTTC. Translation: CASRLTSVQETQYF.

Here the CDR3 DNA reads TGTGCCAGTACCGACCCCGGGGTGAACACTGAAGCTTTCTTT. It translates to CASTDPGVNTEAFF. This chain links TRBV19 with TRBJ1-1; the D is unclear. This CDR3 has 14 residues. The germline V gene encodes CDR1 LNHDA and CDR2 SQIVND (reference sequence). V was clipped by 7 bases and J by 0 bases, with 12 bases between them. The full variable domain, its missing parts supplied by reference TRBV19 and TRBJ1-1, is DGGITQSPKYLFRKEGQNVTLSCEQNLNHDAMYWYRQDPGQGLRLIYYSQIVNDFQKGDIAEGYSVSREKKESFPLTVTSAQKNPTAFYLCASTDPGVNTEAFFGQGTRLTVV.

This chain connects TRBV6-5 to TRBJ2-7; TRBD1 matches at 7 bases. Looked up from germline, CDR1 is MNHEY and CDR2 is SVGAGI. Losses at the gene ends were 6 bases for V and 6 bases for J; bases not matched to a gene: 8. The CDR3 extends over 13 amino acids. The CDR3 nucleotides are TGTGCCAGCAGCCGGGACAGCTTACTCGAGCAGTACTTC. Translation: CASSRDSLLEQYF.

On this clone itself: In the same sample, other DNA sequences code for this CDR3. This chain connects TRBV6-5 to TRBJ2-7; 11 nucleotides line up with TRBD2. The V and J ends lost 4 bases and 4 bases, in that order; junction bases with no gene match: 3. Germline values: CDR1 MNHEY, CDR2 SVGAGI. The CDR3 is made up of 14 amino acids. CDR3: CASSSGTSGYEQYF. DNA of the CDR3: TGTGCCAGCAGTTCCGGGACTAGCGGATACGAGCAGTACTTC.

The chain couples TRBV7-2 to TRBJ1-2; D might be TRBD1 (5 bases). Trimming removed 5 bases from V and 4 bases from J, with 11 bases in between. Germline V lookup: CDR1 SGHTA, CDR2 FQGNSA. The CDR3 runs 13 residues. The CDR3 DNA is TGTGCCAGCAGCCCGAAAGGGGCCTATGGCTACACCTTC. Its protein is CASSPKGAYGYTF.

The V and J genes are TRBV6-5 and TRBJ2-2; D is perhaps TRBD2 (6 bases). The CDR3 has 11 amino acids. V was cut by 6 bases and J by 7 bases, with 6 bases left in between. The germline V gene has CDR1 MNHEY and CDR2 SVGAGI. The CDR3: CASRGLGELFF. The CDR3 coding sequence is TGTGCCAGCAGGGGACTCGGGGAGCTGTTTTTT.

The chain joins TRBV6-5 to TRBJ2-7, with 11 bases matching TRBD1. Trimming removed 2 bases from V and 3 bases from J; junction bases left unmatched: 3. The CDR3 has 15 amino acids. Germline loops: CDR1 MNHEY, CDR2 SVGAGI. This CDR3 is CASSYGGQGDYEQYF. Written as DNA, the CDR3 is TGTGCCAGCAGTTACGGGGGACAGGGGGACTACGAGCAGTACTTC.

This clone was observed a single time. This chain connects TRBV18 to TRBJ2-3; D uncertain. CDR1 is KGHSH, CDR2 LQKENI, per germline. The CDR3 sequence is 14 residues long. With 3 bases removed from V and 5 bases from J, the gap between germline ends came to 12 bases. The CDR3 loop is CASSPSVVGDTQYF. The CDR3 coding sequence is TGTGCCAGCTCACCCTCGGTGGTTGGAGATACGCAGTATTTT.